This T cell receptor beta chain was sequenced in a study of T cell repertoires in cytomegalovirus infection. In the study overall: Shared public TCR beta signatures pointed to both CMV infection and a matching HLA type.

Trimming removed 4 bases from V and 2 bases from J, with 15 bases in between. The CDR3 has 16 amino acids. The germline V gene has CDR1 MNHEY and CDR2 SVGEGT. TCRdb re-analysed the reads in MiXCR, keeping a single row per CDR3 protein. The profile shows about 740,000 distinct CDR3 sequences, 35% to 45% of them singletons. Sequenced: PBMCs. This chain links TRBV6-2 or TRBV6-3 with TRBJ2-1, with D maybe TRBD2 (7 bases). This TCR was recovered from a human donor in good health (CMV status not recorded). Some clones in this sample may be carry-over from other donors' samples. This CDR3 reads CASSSERGGPYNEQFF. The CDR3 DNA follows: TGTGCCAGCAGTTCGGAGAGGGGGGGGCCCTACAATGAGCAGTTCTTC.